The 21 T cell receptor beta chains below were found in one sample sequenced in a study of OX40 agonist ivuxolimab in advanced cancers. The protocol was immunoSEQ multiplex PCR, while the TCRdb copy is restricted to in-frame clones and leaves out a portion. The profile shows 20,000 to 25,000 clones, roughly three quarters of them singletons. The sample was CD4+ or CD8+ T cells sorted from blood, taken in a trial of the OX40 agonist ivuxolimab. All receptors come from an adult with an advanced solid tumor such as melanoma, head and neck, liver or kidney cancer.

The rearrangement uses TRBV28 and TRBJ1-1; 9 bases are a match to TRBD1. With 4 bases clipped from V and 3 bases from J, the junction kept 9 bases outside the gene matches. CDR3 length: 16 residues. Germline CDR1 and CDR2: MDHEN and SYDVKM. The CDR3 DNA is TGTGCCAGCAGTTACCCGGGACAGGGATGGGACACTGAAGCTTTCTTT. Protein product: CASSYPGQGWDTEAFF.

V gene TRBV9 combines with J gene TRBJ1-1; no clear D gene. Germline V gives CDR1 SGDLS, CDR2 YYNGEE. V was pared by 4 bases and J by 3 bases, with 10 bases between. The CDR3 is 13 residues long. In DNA, the CDR3 is TGTGCCAGCAGCCTCGACCGATACACTGAAGCTTTCTTT. Residues: CASSLDRYTEAFF.

The chain links TRBV6-1 to TRBJ1-5, with 9 bases aligning to TRBD1. Unmatched junction bases numbered 5, after V lost 8 bases and J lost 6 bases. This CDR3 spans 13 amino acids. CDR1 and CDR2 (germline): MNHNS, SASEGT. The CDR3 nucleotides are TGTGCCAGCGGGAGACAGGGGGTTCAGCCCCAGCATTTT. Protein: CASGRQGVQPQHF.

There are many counts of this clone. The chain uses TRBV7-8 and TRBJ2-3, with 7 bases fitting TRBD1. This CDR3 is 15 amino acids long. After removal of 3 bases from V and 4 bases from J, the junction contained 7 bases not matched to a gene. Per germline, CDR1 SGHVS and CDR2 FQNEAQ. The CDR3 DNA is TGTGCCAGCAGCTTCGCGACAGGGAATTCAGATACGCAGTATTTT. This codes for CASSFATGNSDTQYF.

The V gene is TRBV6-5, the J gene TRBJ2-3; 11 positions match TRBD2. This CDR3 is built from 15 residues. The germline CDR1 and CDR2 sequences are MNHEY and SVGAGI. V was clipped by 2 bases and J by 4 bases; unmatched bases: 2. In nucleotides, the CDR3 is TGTGCCAGCAGTTACCTAGCGGGGGGTTCAGATACGCAGTATTTT. Its translation is CASSYLAGGSDTQYF.

The sample holds many counts of this clone. The chain has TRBV7-8 and TRBJ2-2; either TRBD1 or TRBD2 may fit D (5 bases each). Germline CDR1 and CDR2: SGHVS and FQNEAQ. The CDR3 has 15 residues. Trimming cost V 6 bases and J 6 bases, with 17 bases left between them. The CDR3 spells CASRPSSRGSGELFF. CDR3 DNA: TGTGCCAGCAGGCCTTCATCTCGGGGCTCCGGGGAGCTGTTTTTT.

This clone was picked up one time. This rearrangement joins TRBV13 to TRBJ1-1; 7 nucleotides match TRBD1. V shed 1 base, J shed 5 bases, and the junction held 7 bases outside the gene matches. The CDR3 sequence is 15 residues long. Germline loops: CDR1 PRHDT, CDR2 FYEKMQ (reference sequence). CDR3 DNA sequence: TGTGCCAGCAGCTTAGCCCGGACAGGCCAGACTGAAGCTTTCTTT. Its protein product is CASSLARTGQTEAFF.

J is TRBJ2-3 and V is TRBV5-4, with TRBD2 matching over 8 bases. CDR3 length equals 15 residues. J lost 2 bases, V lost 3 bases, and 5 bases had no gene match. The germline V gene encodes CDR1 SGHNT and CDR2 YYREEE (reference sequence). The CDR3 DNA reads TGTGCCAGCAGCTCCCGGACTAGCACCACAGATACGCAGTATTTT. The encoded protein is CASSSRTSTTDTQYF.

The chain links TRBV27 to TRBJ1-1; D not certain. Germline V CDR1 and CDR2: MNHEY, SMNVEV (reference sequence). V lost 5 bases, J lost 5 bases, and 15 bases lay in between. The CDR3 has 14 residues. The CDR3 is CASSRTHPGTEAFF. The DNA of the CDR3 is TGTGCCAGCAGTAGGACCCACCCGGGGACTGAAGCTTTCTTT.

The chain links TRBV5-4 to TRBJ1-1, with 8 bases that match TRBD1. Germline V gives CDR1 SGHNT, CDR2 YYREEE (reference sequence). Trimming took 5 bases from V and 3 from J; bases not matched to a gene: 9. The CDR3 covers 15 residues. The CDR3 bases are TGTGCCAGCAGACTAACGACAGGGGCAGACACTGAAGCTTTCTTT. As protein: CASRLTTGADTEAFF.

The chain recombines TRBV5-1 with TRBJ1-6, with D perhaps TRBD1 (5 bases). This CDR3 is 17 amino acids long. Trimming stripped 6 bases from V and 7 bases from J, with 23 bases between. From germline, CDR1 is SGHRS and CDR2 YFSETQ. For the CDR3, the DNA is TGCGCCAGCACCCCGCTTGGGGCCACAGTTGACAATTCACCCCTCCACTTT. Translated: CASTPLGATVDNSPLHF.

There are a few counts of this clone. Germline and junction disagree at one end, which may indicate a read error. J is TRBJ1-5 and V is TRBV2; TRBD1 agrees at 9 bases. Germline values: CDR1 SNHLY, CDR2 FYNNEI. The CDR3 has 15 amino acids. The CDR3, as DNA: TGTGCCAGCAGGGAAGGGACAGGGTCAAATCAGCCCCAGCATTTT. Protein product: CASREGTGSNQPQHF. The full variable domain, in which reference TRBV2 and TRBJ1-5 provide the parts outside the CDR3, is EPEVTQTPSHQVTQMGQEVILRCVPISNHLYFYWYRQILGQKVEFLVSFYNNEISEKSEIFDDQFSVERPDGSNFTLKIRSTKLEDSAMYFCASREGTGSNQPQHFGDGTRLSIL.

The rearrangement links TRBV28 to TRBJ1-4; 8 nucleotides align to TRBD1. V dropped 4 bases and J dropped 5; count of bases not matched to a gene: 6. The CDR3 totals 15 residues. Germline lookup yields CDR1 MDHEN and CDR2 SYDVKM. The CDR3: CASSSQGGPNEKLFF. DNA for the CDR3: TGTGCCAGCAGTTCACAGGGGGGGCCAAATGAAAAACTGTTTTTT.

The V gene is TRBV18, the J gene TRBJ2-2, with D possibly matching TRBD1 (6 bases). Trimming left V 2 bases short and J 6 bases short, with 13 bases between. Germline CDR1 KGHSH, CDR2 LQKENI. The CDR3 has 15 amino acids. The CDR3 loop reads CASSPLGARAGELFF. In DNA, the CDR3 is TGTGCCAGCTCACCATTGGGGGCCCGGGCCGGGGAGCTGTTTTTT.

V is TRBV6-5 and J is TRBJ1-1; D is ambiguous. The germline V and J ends were trimmed by 6 bases and 4 bases, with 12 bases remaining between them. The CDR3 contains 13 residues. The germline CDR1 and CDR2 sequences are MNHEY and SVGAGI. CDR3 sequence (DNA): TGTGCCAGCAGAGTGGGAGCGTCCACTGAAGCTTTCTTT. It is translated as CASRVGASTEAFF.

Here the CDR3 DNA reads TGTGCCAGCAGCCCCTTGGAGGGGCCTGTTGGCTACACCTTC. It encodes CASSPLEGPVGYTF. This chain joins TRBV7-6 and TRBJ1-2; D might be TRBD1 (5 bases). The germline V gene encodes CDR1 SGHVS and CDR2 FNYEAQ. The CDR3 is made up of 14 amino acids. Trimming cost V 5 bases and J 7 bases, with 17 bases left between them.

This clone was detected once. The chain has TRBV28 and TRBJ2-7; D gene unclear. CDR1 MDHEN and CDR2 SYDVKM come from the germline V gene. Trimming removed 1 base at V and 2 bases at J, with 12 bases between. The CDR3 covers 15 residues. CDR3 loop: CASSLSRIWTYEQYF. The CDR3, as DNA: TGTGCCAGCAGTTTATCCCGAATTTGGACCTACGAGCAGTACTTC.

Points on this clone: A much larger clone lies one base from this, so it may be a read error. The chain links TRBV30 to TRBJ1-1; no clear D gene. Germline CDR1 reads GTSNPN; CDR2 reads SVGIG (reference sequence). Trimming pared 0 bases from V and 4 bases from J, leaving 12 bases between. This CDR3 spans 14 amino acids. CDR3 sequence reads: CAWSVARRSTEAFF. The CDR3 nucleotides read TGTGCCTGGAGTGTAGCACGGAGGAGCACTGAAGCTTTCTTT.

The chain joins TRBV5-1 to TRBJ2-2, with D unclear. Germline loops: CDR1 SGHRS, CDR2 YFSETQ. Trimming cost V 1 base and J 10 bases, with 14 bases left between them. This CDR3 spans 14 amino acids. CDR3 DNA: TGCGCCAGCAGCTTGACTATGGGTGGTGTGGAGCTGTTTTTT. Protein sequence: CASSLTMGGVELFF.

This clone showed up just a few times. The chain uses TRBV28 and TRBJ2-7, with 7 bases lining up with TRBD1. This CDR3 is 11 amino acids long. In germline, CDR1 is MDHEN, CDR2 SYDVKM. V shed 11 bases and J 3 bases; nucleotides not matched to a gene: 4. CDR3 DNA: TGTGCCCGCGACAGGGTCTACGAGCAGTACTTC. Protein: CARDRVYEQYF.

This clone was seen a single time. This chain connects TRBV2 to TRBJ1-3; D is ambiguous. Germline V gene sequence: CDR1 SNHLY, CDR2 FYNNEI. The CDR3 runs 14 residues. V dropped 6 bases and J dropped 2 bases, with 11 bases sitting between them. The CDR3 DNA sequence: TGTGCCAGCAGCCAGATTCCAGCTGGAAACACCATATATTTT. Translation: CASSQIPAGNTIYF.